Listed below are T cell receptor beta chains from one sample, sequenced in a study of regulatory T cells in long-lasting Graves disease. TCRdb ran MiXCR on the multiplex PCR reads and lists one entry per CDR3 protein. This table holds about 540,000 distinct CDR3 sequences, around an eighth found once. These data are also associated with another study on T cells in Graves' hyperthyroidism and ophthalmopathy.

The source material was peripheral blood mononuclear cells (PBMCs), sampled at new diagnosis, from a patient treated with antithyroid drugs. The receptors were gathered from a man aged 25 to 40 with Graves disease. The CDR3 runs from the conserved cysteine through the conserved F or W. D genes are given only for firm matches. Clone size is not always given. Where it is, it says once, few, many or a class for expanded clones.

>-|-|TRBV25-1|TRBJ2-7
CASSVVSLRGNYEQYF
TGTGCCAGCAGTGTCGTAAGCCTCAGGGGAAACTACGAGCAGTACTTC
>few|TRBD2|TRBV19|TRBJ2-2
CASSIPGLAGDTGELFF
TGTGCCAGTAGTATCCCAGGACTAGCGGGAGACACCGGGGAGCTGTTTTTT
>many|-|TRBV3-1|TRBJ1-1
CASSQVGVEAFF
TGTGCCAGCAGCCAAGTTGGAGTTGAAGCTTTCTTT
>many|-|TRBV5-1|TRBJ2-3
CASSLDRADTDTQYF
TGCGCCAGCAGCTTGGACAGGGCGGACACAGATACGCAGTATTTT
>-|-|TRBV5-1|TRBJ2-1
CASSPPVGSSYNEQFF
TGCGCCAGCAGCCCCCCAGTTGGGAGCTCCTACAATGAGCAGTTCTTC
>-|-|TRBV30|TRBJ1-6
CAWTGSSNSPLHF
TGTGCCTGGACCGGTTCCTCTAATTCACCCCTCCACTTT
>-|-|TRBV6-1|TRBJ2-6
CASSPERGSGANVLTF
TGTGCCAGCAGCCCTGAGCGAGGATCTGGGGCCAACGTCCTGACTTTC
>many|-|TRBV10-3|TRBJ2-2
CAISGWLATDTGELFF
TGTGCCATCAGTGGTTGGCTAGCGACCGACACCGGGGAGCTGTTTTTT
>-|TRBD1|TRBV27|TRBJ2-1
CASGLGTGDYNEQFF
TGTGCCAGCGGTTTAGGGACAGGGGACTACAATGAGCAGTTCTTC
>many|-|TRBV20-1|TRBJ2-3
CSASPSRGGTDTQYF
TGCAGTGCTAGCCCCTCTCGAGGAGGCACAGATACGCAGTATTTT
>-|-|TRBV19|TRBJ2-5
CASSMPGSEETQYF
TGTGCCAGTAGTATGCCCGGGAGTGAGGAGACCCAGTACTTC
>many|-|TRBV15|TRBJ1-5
CATSRDLGTGYQHF
TGTGCCACCAGCAGAGATCTCGGTACCGGATACCAGCATTTT
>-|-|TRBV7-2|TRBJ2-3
CANSFDSYVSTDTQYF
TGTGCCAACAGCTTTGACTCCTACGTAAGCACAGATACGCAGTATTTT
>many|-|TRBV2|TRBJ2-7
CASSHRTYEQYF
TGTGCCAGCTCCCACAGGACCTACGAGCAGTACTTC
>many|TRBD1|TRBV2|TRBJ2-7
CASSLLDRGIDEQYF
TGTGCCAGCAGTCTCCTAGACAGGGGGATAGACGAGCAGTACTTC
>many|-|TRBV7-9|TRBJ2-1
CASKWSYNEQFF
TGTGCCAGCAAGTGGTCCTACAATGAGCAGTTCTTC
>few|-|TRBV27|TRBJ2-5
CASSSSDDLGGETQYF
TGTGCCAGCAGTTCCTCGGACGACCTCGGTGGGGAGACCCAGTACTTC
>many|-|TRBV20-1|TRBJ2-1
CSARDLLGVIFF
TGCAGTGCTAGAGACCTATTGGGGGTAATATTCTTC
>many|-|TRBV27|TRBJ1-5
CASSLWATGNNQPQHF
TGTGCCAGCAGTTTATGGGCGACAGGAAACAATCAGCCCCAGCATTTT
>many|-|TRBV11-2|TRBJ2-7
CASRHIRVGYEQYF
TGTGCCAGCAGACATATCAGGGTCGGATACGAGCAGTACTTC
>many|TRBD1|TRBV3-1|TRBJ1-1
CASSQGQGPSFF
TGTGCCAGCAGCCAGGGACAGGGACCGTCTTTCTTT
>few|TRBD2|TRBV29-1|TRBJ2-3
CSVEPRLATSTDTQYF
TGCAGCGTTGAGCCTAGACTAGCGACTAGCACAGATACGCAGTATTTT
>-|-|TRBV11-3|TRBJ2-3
CASSNNIADTQYF
TGTGCCAGCTCGAATAATATCGCAGATACGCAGTATTTT
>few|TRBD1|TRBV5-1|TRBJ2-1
CASSGGTGGPYNEQFF
TGCGCCAGCAGCGGCGGGACAGGGGGGCCTTACAATGAGCAGTTCTTC
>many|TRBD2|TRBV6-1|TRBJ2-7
CASSLTGTSDLAYEQYF
TGTGCCAGCAGTCTAACCGGGACTAGCGATTTGGCCTACGAGCAGTACTTC
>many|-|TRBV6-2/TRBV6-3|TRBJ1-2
CATGQLNYGYTF
TGTGCCACCGGACAGCTTAACTATGGCTACACCTTC
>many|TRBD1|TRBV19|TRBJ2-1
CASSIPGGGYNEQFF
TGTGCCAGTAGTATCCCAGGGGGCGGGTACAATGAGCAGTTCTTC
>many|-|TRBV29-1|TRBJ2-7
CSVGLRVPREQYF
TGCAGCGTTGGACTCCGGGTCCCCCGCGAGCAGTACTTC
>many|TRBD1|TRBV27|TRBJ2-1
CASSPRTGGINEQFF
TGTGCCAGCAGCCCGCGGACAGGGGGCATTAATGAGCAGTTCTTC
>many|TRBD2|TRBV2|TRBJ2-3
CASMSASGRTDTQYF
TGTGCCAGCATGTCGGCTAGCGGGAGGACAGATACGCAGTATTTT